Below, one TCR beta chain is given with its context. These data come from a study of cytomegalovirus exposure and HLA in healthy donors. Assay used: immunoSEQ multiplex PCR; TCRdb lists only in-frame clones, some missing. Here the sample spans 200,000 or so clones, 80% to 90% being singletons. V lost 1 base, J lost 1 base, and 11 bases lay in between. The CDR3 contains 15 residues. Germline V lookup: CDR1 SGHNT, CDR2 YYREEE (reference sequence). Sequenced: PBMCs. The rearrangement joins TRBV5-4 to TRBJ1-1; D is unresolved. The sequence derives from a woman aged 18 to 35 in good health and CMV-seronegative. The CDR3 bases are TGTGCCAGCAGCTTGAGCTACAGTGGGAACACTGAAGCTTTCTTT. Translated: CASSLSYSGNTEAFF.